These 18 T cell receptor beta chains were sequenced from one sample in a study of graft-versus-host responses after intestinal transplantation (TCRdb year 2021). Libraries were built with the immunoSEQ multiplex PCR assay. TCRdb mirrors the immuneACCESS table, restricted to in-frame sequences. Some clones are absent from its copies; in checked studies, under half trace to an unresolved V gene, and the reason for the others is unknown. Present in this sample are approximately 90,000 clones, more than 85% of which were seen just once. The leading ten clones occupy about 2% of the sample. No antigen is known for these receptors. The time point label of this sample denotes: cells obtained before transplantation from donor or recipient. This specimen was unstimulated CD8+ T cells sorted from spleen or lymph node cells, taken before intestinal transplant. Receptor source: a human donor who received an intestinal transplant.

The chain links TRBV25-1 to TRBJ2-7; D is ambiguous. Trimming left V 7 bases short and J 6 bases short, with 13 bases between. The germline V gene has CDR1 MGHDK and CDR2 SYGVNS. The CDR3 is 12 residues long. The CDR3 DNA reads TGTGCCAGCACCCATCGGGTGGGCGAGCAGTACTTC. Protein product: CASTHRVGEQYF.

This chain links TRBV7-9 with TRBJ2-1; TRBD2 aligns across 8 bases. The germline V gene encodes CDR1 SEHNR and CDR2 FQNEAQ (reference sequence). The CDR3 has 14 amino acids. J was trimmed by 3 bases and V by 9 bases; bases with no gene match: 7. CDR3 nucleotide sequence: TGTGCCAGTCCCGGGGGGGGAATCTACAATGAGCAGTTCTTC. It is translated as CASPGGGIYNEQFF.

V gene TRBV11-2 combines with J gene TRBJ2-1; the match to TRBD1 covers 11 bases. The CDR3 extends over 17 amino acids. In germline, CDR1 is SGHAT, CDR2 FQNNGV. The V gene end was trimmed by 5 bases and the J gene end by 5 bases; junction bases not matched to a gene: 11. The chain's CDR3 is CASSEKWTGGLDNEQFF. The CDR3 DNA reads as TGTGCCAGCAGCGAAAAATGGACAGGGGGCCTGGACAATGAGCAGTTCTTC.

The chain links TRBV7-2 to TRBJ1-5; the D is unclear. V was clipped by 5 bases and J by 0 bases, with 11 bases between them. The germline V gene has CDR1 SGHTA and CDR2 FQGNSA. CDR3 size: 15 residues. This CDR3 is CASSRGEGSNQPQHF. The CDR3 nucleotides read TGTGCCAGCAGCCGGGGTGAGGGTAGCAATCAGCCCCAGCATTTT.

V gene TRBV4-3 combines with J gene TRBJ2-7; D gene ambiguous. Germline assignment: CDR1 LGHNA and CDR2 YSLEER. The CDR3 loop spans 14 amino acids. V was cut by 0 bases and J by 0 bases, with 6 bases left in between. CDR3: CASSQELGSYEQYF. As DNA, the CDR3 is TGCGCCAGCAGCCAAGAGCTAGGCTCCTACGAGCAGTACTTC.

The CDR3 loop reads CASSLAQVYGYTF. In nucleotides, the CDR3 is TGTGCCAGCAGCTTAGCGCAGGTCTATGGCTACACCTTC. The V call is TRBV7-9, the J call TRBJ1-2, with D unresolved. This CDR3 has 13 residues. Germline-derived CDR1 and CDR2 are SEHNR and FQNEAQ (reference sequence). V lost 0 bases to trimming and J lost 4 bases, with 6 bases between them.

A single count supports this clone. The rearrangement uses TRBV5-4 and TRBJ1-6, with a weak D call TRBD1 (6 bases). The V gene's germline CDR1 is SGHNT and CDR2 YYREEE (reference sequence). V lost 4 bases, J lost 9 bases, and 11 bases lay in between. This CDR3 region has 13 residues. The CDR3 here is CASSLWTVSPLHF. CDR3 DNA sequence: TGTGCCAGCAGCCTATGGACAGTTTCACCCCTCCACTTT.

V and J are TRBV27 and TRBJ2-4; D gene ambiguous. V gave up 2 bases and J gave up 0 bases, with 14 bases separating them. Germline V lookup: CDR1 MNHEY, CDR2 SMNVEV (reference sequence). The CDR3 has 17 residues. The CDR3 DNA reads TGTGCCAGCAGTTTAAGTAGTGAACAGCTAGCCAAAAACATTCAGTACTTC. Amino acid sequence: CASSLSSEQLAKNIQYF.

J is TRBJ1-1 and V is TRBV19; the D gene is possibly TRBD1 (6 bases). This CDR3 is built from 13 residues. V shed 0 bases and J shed 10 bases, with 12 bases lying between them. CDR1 is LNHDA, CDR2 SQIVND, per germline (reference sequence). The DNA of the CDR3 is TGTGCCAGTAGTATAGATCCTGGCAGGGGAGCTTTCTTT. It yields the protein CASSIDPGRGAFF.

This clone is a singleton in its sample. The V gene is TRBV19, the J gene TRBJ1-2; D is possibly TRBD1 (5 bases). The germline V gene has CDR1 LNHDA and CDR2 SQIVND (reference sequence). CDR3 length: 15 residues. V lost 7 bases and J lost 3, with 18 bases in between. This CDR3 is CASTGVGLGDYGYTF. DNA of the CDR3: TGTGCCAGTACGGGAGTAGGCCTAGGGGACTATGGCTACACCTTC.

V usage is TRBV27 and J usage is TRBJ2-1, with TRBD1 as a possible D gene (6 bases). This CDR3 has 16 residues. CDR1 MNHEY and CDR2 SMNVEV come from the germline V gene (reference sequence). V was pared by 2 bases and J by 1 base, with 12 bases between. In DNA, the CDR3 is TGTGCCAGCAGTTTAGAGGTTACAGGGTCCTACAATGAGCAGTTCTTC. Protein: CASSLEVTGSYNEQFF.

V and J are TRBV29-1 and TRBJ2-7, with 8 positions matching TRBD1. The V gene end was trimmed by 4 bases and the J gene end by 3 bases; junction bases not matched to a gene: 5. The CDR3 consists of 13 residues. CDR1 and CDR2 (germline): SQVTM, ANQGSEA. The CDR3 here is CSVGYDRGYEQYF. The CDR3 coding sequence is TGCAGCGTTGGCTACGACAGGGGCTACGAGCAGTACTTC.

The gene calls are TRBV27 and TRBJ1-1, with D tentatively TRBD1 (5 bases). Trimming cost V 6 bases and J 2 bases, with 10 bases left between them. CDR1 is MNHEY and CDR2 is SMNVEV in the germline V gene (reference sequence). The CDR3 covers 13 residues. The CDR3 is CASSRTLNTEAFF. CDR3 in DNA: TGTGCCAGCAGCCGGACACTAAACACTGAAGCTTTCTTT.

For the CDR3, the DNA is TGTGCCAGCAGCTTAGGGGATGTAACGCAGGGGGGAACCTACGAGCAGTACTTC. The encoded protein is CASSLGDVTQGGTYEQYF. The V call is TRBV7-6, the J call TRBJ2-7, with a tentative D call TRBD1 (7 bases). CDR1 and CDR2 from the germline V gene are SGHVS and FNYEAQ. V was trimmed by 1 base and J by 2 bases, leaving 21 bases between them. CDR3 length equals 18 residues.

This chain joins TRBV10-1 and TRBJ1-1; 7 bases fit TRBD1. The CDR3 is 16 amino acids. With V trimmed by 2 bases and J by 6 bases, 12 bases remained unmatched. Germline loops: CDR1 WNHNN, CDR2 SYGVQD (reference sequence). CDR3 nucleotide sequence: TGCGCCAGCAGTGAGAAGGGGGCAATCGCGATCGCTGAAGCTTTCTTT. Translated: CASSEKGAIAIAEAFF.

The chain links TRBV6-5 to TRBJ2-3; 8 nucleotides align to TRBD2. V was clipped by 3 bases and J by 6 bases; unmatched bases: 11. This CDR3 region has 16 residues. Per the germline V gene, CDR1 is MNHEY and CDR2 is SVGAGI. The CDR3 reads CASSYSERGTFDTQYF. The CDR3 coding sequence is TGTGCCAGCAGTTATAGCGAGCGGGGGACCTTCGATACGCAGTATTTT.

V usage is TRBV27 and J usage is TRBJ2-7; a weak D match, TRBD1 (5 bases). The V gene lost 0 bases and the J gene lost 5 bases, with 14 bases spanning the gap. This CDR3 has 15 residues. Germline loops: CDR1 MNHEY, CDR2 SMNVEV (reference sequence). CDR3 DNA sequence: TGTGCCAGCAGTTTATCGGTCCAGGGCGCGGACGAGCAGTACTTC. As protein: CASSLSVQGADEQYF.

This chain links TRBV27 with TRBJ2-2; 8 nucleotides agree with TRBD2. CDR1 is MNHEY, CDR2 SMNVEV, per germline (reference sequence). The CDR3 covers 17 residues. The junction had 9 bases not matched to a gene; V was cut back by 6 bases and J by 0 bases. In DNA, the CDR3 is TGTGCCAGCAGATTACGAGCGGGGGCCCCGAACACCGGGGAGCTGTTTTTT. Translated, it gives CASRLRAGAPNTGELFF.